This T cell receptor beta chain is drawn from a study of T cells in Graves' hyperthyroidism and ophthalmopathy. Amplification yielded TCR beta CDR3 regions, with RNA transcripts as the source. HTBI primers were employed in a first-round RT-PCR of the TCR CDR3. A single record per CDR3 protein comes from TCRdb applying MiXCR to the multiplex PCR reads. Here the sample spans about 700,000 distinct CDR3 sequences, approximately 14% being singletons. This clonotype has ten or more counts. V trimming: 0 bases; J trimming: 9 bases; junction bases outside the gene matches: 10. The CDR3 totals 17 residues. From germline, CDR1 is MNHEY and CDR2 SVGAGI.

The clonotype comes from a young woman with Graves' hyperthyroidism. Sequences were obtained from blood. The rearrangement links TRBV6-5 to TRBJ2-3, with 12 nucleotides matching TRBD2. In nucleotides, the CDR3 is TGTGCCAGCAGTTACTCCCTAGCGGGAGGGCCAGGAGGGACGCAGTATTTT. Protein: CASSYSLAGGPGGTQYF.